A single T cell receptor (beta chain) is shown here with its context. The antigen this receptor binds is unknown. Within one base of it there is no much larger clone, and no base qualities were kept. The CDR3 regions of human TCRbeta chains were analyzed by immunosequencing. The authors' pipeline ran thus. Repertoire TCRs were matched against a reference library of SARS-CoV-2-specific TCRs generated with the MIRA antigen-specificity platform. Breadth was defined as the fraction of unique TCRs that were SARS-CoV-2-associated, and depth was defined as the fraction of total T cells that were SARS-CoV-2-associated. Using the MIRA data, every spike-specific TCR was mapped to the spike region that the TCR reacted to and assigned to either a CD4 or a CD8 class. Log10-transformed breadth and depth values were compared by one-way ANOVA with Sidak's multiple comparisons tests. The source is immuneACCESS, and TCRdb retained only in-frame sequences with V and J called. Part of the clones is not carried over; for the studies checked, unresolved V genes explain less than half of this, and the remainder is unexplained. For V, J and clone size, that table is used; D and trimming come from the DNA. Across this sample there are about 31,000 clones, with around nine tenths seen only once. The ten largest clones represent about 14% of the sample.

This entry comes from a study of T cell responses to AZD1222 COVID-19 vaccine (dated by TCRdb to about 2021). Notes on the research overall: A total of about 230 trial participants underwent TCR sequencing, of whom about 210 received two doses of AZD1222 and some 26 received two doses of the MenACWY control vaccine. Trial participants were enrolled into age subgroups of 18-55, 56-69 and 70-plus years, which contained about 150, 28 and 57 TCR-sequenced participants, respectively.

Including the terminal cysteine and phenylalanine, the CDR3 comprises 14 residues. The retained sequence is limited to the CDR3, 42 bases, with the frame set at the first base. CDR1 and CDR2 (GTSNPN, SVGIG) derive from the germline V gene (reference sequence). V is reduced by 5 bases and J by 5 bases, leaving a spacing of 18 bases between them. The time point label, as the study defines it: about 28 days (+/-7) after the second vaccine dose. AZD1222 recipients with second doses at about 4 weeks or about 12 weeks were pooled, because spike-specific TCR depth and breadth did not differ between schedules. Vaccinee samples were obtained from the UK trials COV001 and COV002, which included a single-blind randomized controlled phase 2/3 trial of AZD1222 (ChAdOx1 nCoV-19) in healthy adults. For TCRbeta chain sequencing, PBMC samples were collected from trial participants at day 0 and at day 28 after the second dose.

Study-level results and caveats: Spike-specific TCR breadth and depth rose significantly after two AZD1222 doses compared with day 0 and with MenACWY recipients. Vaccine-associated CD4 TCRs spanned the whole spike protein, with dominant responses in regions 160-218 and 743-854. Epitopes outside the regions mutated in the B.1.351 and B.1.1.7 variants were reportedly recognized by nearly half of the unique spike-specific TCRs. In the small 56-69-year group, the increase in depth fell short of significance, most likely because of low power. Participants were mostly white British, with more females than males. The authors suggested clonal diversity may have been underestimated. No day 14 peak-response samples were available, so repertoires were characterized only after the peak T cell response. Only five or six AZD1222 recipients were SARS-CoV-2 seropositive at baseline, limiting conclusions about previously exposed vaccinees.

The origin of this receptor is an adult who received the AZD1222 COVID-19 vaccine. The specimen was peripheral blood, collected 28 days after the second AZD1222 dose. This receptor chain uses TRBV30 and TRBJ1-1, and TRBD1 may be the D gene, going by 5 matching bases. The DNA reads as follows: TGTGCCTGGGGAAGGTCAGGGTGGGTTACTGAAGCTTTCTTT. The resulting protein is CAWGRSGWVTEAFF.